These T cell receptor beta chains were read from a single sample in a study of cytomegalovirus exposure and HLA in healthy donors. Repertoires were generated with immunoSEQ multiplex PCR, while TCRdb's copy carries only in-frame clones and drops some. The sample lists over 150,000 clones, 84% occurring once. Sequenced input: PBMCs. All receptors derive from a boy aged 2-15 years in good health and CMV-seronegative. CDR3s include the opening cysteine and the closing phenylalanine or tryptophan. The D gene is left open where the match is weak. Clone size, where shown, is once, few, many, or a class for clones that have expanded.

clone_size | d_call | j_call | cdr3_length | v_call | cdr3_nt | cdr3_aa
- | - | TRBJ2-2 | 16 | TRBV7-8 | TGTGCCAGCAGCTTACGGATCATGGGGCAAACCGGGGAGCTGTTTTTT | CASSLRIMGQTGELFF
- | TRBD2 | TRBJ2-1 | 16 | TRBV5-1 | TGCGCCAGCAGCTTCTTAGCGGGAGGTTCCTACAATGAGCAGTTCTTC | CASSFLAGGSYNEQFF
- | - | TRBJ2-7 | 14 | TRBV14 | TGTGCCAGCAGCGGGGCAGGGGCCACCTACGAGCAGTACTTC | CASSGAGATYEQYF
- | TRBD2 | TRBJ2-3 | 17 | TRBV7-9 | TGTGCCAGCAGCCGACGGCTAGCGGGAGGGGTCACAGATACGCAGTATTTT | CASSRRLAGGVTDTQYF
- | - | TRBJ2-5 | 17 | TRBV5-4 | TGTGCCAGCAGCTCGGCGGTCCTGCGGGCCCCACAAGAGACCCAGTACTTC | CASSSAVLRAPQETQYF
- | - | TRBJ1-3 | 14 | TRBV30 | TGTGCCTGGGGAGTTCGTGAACCCGGAAACACCATATATTTT | CAWGVREPGNTIYF
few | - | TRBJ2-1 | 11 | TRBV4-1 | TGCGCCAGCAGCTCTCTCCGGGAGCAGTTCTTC | CASSSLREQFF
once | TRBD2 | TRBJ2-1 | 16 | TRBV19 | TGTGCCAGTATAGGCCTAGCGGGAGGGACCTACAATGAGCAGTTCTTC | CASIGLAGGTYNEQFF
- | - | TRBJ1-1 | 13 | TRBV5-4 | TGTGCCAGCAGCTTCAACTTTGGCACTGAAGCTTTCTTT | CASSFNFGTEAFF
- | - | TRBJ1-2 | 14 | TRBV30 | TGTGCCTGGAGTGCCGATCTGGGGGCCTATGGCTACACCTTC | CAWSADLGAYGYTF
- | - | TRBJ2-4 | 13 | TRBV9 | TGTGCCAGCAGCTCCCAACAGGGAGACATTCAGTACTTC | CASSSQQGDIQYF
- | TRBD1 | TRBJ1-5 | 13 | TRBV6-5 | TGTGCCAGCAGTTCGACAGGGAATCAGCCCCAGCATTTT | CASSSTGNQPQHF
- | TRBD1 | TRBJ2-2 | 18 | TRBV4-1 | TGCGCCAGCAGCCAAGATTTGGCAGGGGGCTCTTTGACCGGGGAGCTGTTTTTT | CASSQDLAGGSLTGELFF
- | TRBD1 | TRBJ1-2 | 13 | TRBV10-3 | TGTGCCATCACCCCAGGACAGGTATATGGCTACACCTTC | CAITPGQVYGYTF
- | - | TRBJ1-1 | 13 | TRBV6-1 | TGTGCCAGCAGTGTTCGGGTGAACACTGAAGCTTTCTTT | CASSVRVNTEAFF
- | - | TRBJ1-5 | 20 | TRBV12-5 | TGTGCTAGTGGTTTGGTACAGGTCTTCAGTACATATCAGACTCAAGGGCCCCAGCATTTT | CASGLVQVFSTYQTQGPQHF
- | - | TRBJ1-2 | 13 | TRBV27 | TGTGCCAGCAGTTCAACCTCGGTTGTAGGCTACACCTTC | CASSSTSVVGYTF
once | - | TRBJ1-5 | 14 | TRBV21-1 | TGTGCCAGCATGATTAGGGGGAGCAATCAGCCCCAGCATTTT | CASMIRGSNQPQHF
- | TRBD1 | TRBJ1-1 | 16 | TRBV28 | TGTGCCAGCAGTTTATTAGAGGGACAGGGCAACACTGAAGCTTTCTTT | CASSLLEGQGNTEAFF
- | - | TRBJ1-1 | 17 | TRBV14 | TGTGCCAGCAGCCAAGACAGTACTGTGGACTTGAGGACTGAAGCTTTCTTT | CASSQDSTVDLRTEAFF
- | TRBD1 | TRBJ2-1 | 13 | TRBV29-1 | TGCAGCGTGGGGGACAGGCCTTGGGATGAGCAGTTCTTC | CSVGDRPWDEQFF
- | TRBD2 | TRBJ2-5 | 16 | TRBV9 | TGTGCCAGCAGCGGCCTAGCGGGAGGGCCGGAAGAGACCCAGTACTTC | CASSGLAGGPEETQYF
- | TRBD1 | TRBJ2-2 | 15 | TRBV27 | TGTGCCAGCAGCCGGGACAGGCTTAACACCGGGGAGCTGTTTTTT | CASSRDRLNTGELFF
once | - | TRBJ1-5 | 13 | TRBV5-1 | TGCGCCAGCAGCTTGGGTTTGGCGGCAGATCAGCATTTT | CASSLGLAADQHF
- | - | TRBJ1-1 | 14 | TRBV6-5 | TGTGCCAGCAGTTACGGTCGGAGGGTGACTGAAGCTTTCTTT | CASSYGRRVTEAFF
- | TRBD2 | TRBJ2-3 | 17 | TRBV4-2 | TGTGCCAGCAGCCAACCACCGGGACTAGCGGATACAGATACGCAGTATTTT | CASSQPPGLADTDTQYF
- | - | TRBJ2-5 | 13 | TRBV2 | TGTGCCAGCAGTGAGGGGGGTGAGGCGACCCAGTACTTC | CASSEGGEATQYF
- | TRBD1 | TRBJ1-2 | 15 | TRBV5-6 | TGTGCCAGCAGCCCGCTGGACAGGGACTCCTATGGCTACACCTTC | CASSPLDRDSYGYTF
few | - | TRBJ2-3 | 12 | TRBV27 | TGTGCCAGCGGCAAAGCGGTAGATACGCAGTATTTT | CASGKAVDTQYF
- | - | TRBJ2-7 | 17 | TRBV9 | TGTGCCAGCAGCCCAGGGGACGGACTAGAACTTTCCTACGAGCAGTACTTC | CASSPGDGLELSYEQYF
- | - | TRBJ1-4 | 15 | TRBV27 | TGTGCCAGCAGTTCACAAGGGGGAACTAATGAAAAACTGTTTTTT | CASSSQGGTNEKLFF
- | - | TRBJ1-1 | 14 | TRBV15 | TGTGCCACCAGCAGAGTGGTGCGGGGTACTGAAGCTTTCTTT | CATSRVVRGTEAFF
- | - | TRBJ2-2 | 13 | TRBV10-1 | TGCGCCAGCAGTGATAGCGGACAACCGGAGCTGTTTTTT | CASSDSGQPELFF
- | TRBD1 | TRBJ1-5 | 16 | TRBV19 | TGTGCCAGTTGCTCGGACAGGGCTGGGGGCAATCAGCCCCAGCATTTT | CASCSDRAGGNQPQHF
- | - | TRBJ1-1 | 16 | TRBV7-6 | TGTGCCAGCAGCTTATGGGGGTGGGAGGCGAACACTGAAGCTTTCTTT | CASSLWGWEANTEAFF
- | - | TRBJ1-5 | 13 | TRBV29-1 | TGCAGCGTTGGGGGCAGAGCGAATCAGCCCCAGCATTTT | CSVGGRANQPQHF
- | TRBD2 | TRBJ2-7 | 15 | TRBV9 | TGTGCCAGCAGCTTTGGACTAGCCGGGGCCTACGAGCAGTACTTC | CASSFGLAGAYEQYF
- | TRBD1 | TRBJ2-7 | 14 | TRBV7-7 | TGTGCTAGCAGCCCGACAGGGGGGACCTACGAGCAGTACTTC | CASSPTGGTYEQYF
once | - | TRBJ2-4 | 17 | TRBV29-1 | TGCAGCGTTGAAGATCGAAGACAGCACAGGGCCAAAAACATTCAGTACTTC | CSVEDRRQHRAKNIQYF
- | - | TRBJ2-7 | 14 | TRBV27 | TGTGCCAGCAGTTCGCGGGTCCTTTACTACGAGCAGTACTTC | CASSSRVLYYEQYF
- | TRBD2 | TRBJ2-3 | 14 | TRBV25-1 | TGTGCCAGCACCGTGGGGGAGGGGACAGATACGCAGTATTTT | CASTVGEGTDTQYF
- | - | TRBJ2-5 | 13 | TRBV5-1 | TGCGCCAGCAGGTCGGGGAAACAAGAGACCCAGTACTTC | CASRSGKQETQYF